This T cell receptor (beta chain) comes out of a study of blood T cell repertoires in COVID-19. Across the whole study: The United States, Italy and Spain were the sources of the acute and convalescent COVID-19 samples. T cells, B-cell-depleted T cells, or PBMCs supplied cDNA or gDNA.

The CDR3 totals 14 residues. Germline CDR1 and CDR2: MNHEY and SVGAGI. The V and J ends lost 5 bases and 4 bases, in that order; junction bases with no gene match: 6. Authors' analysis steps: How many nucleated cells were present was estimated from reference gene primer amplification. Sequencing was performed with immunoSEQ multiplex PCR; in TCRdb, only in-frame clones are kept and a portion is missing. V, J and clone size are taken as reported in that table, and D and trimming were inferred from the DNA itself. In the table there are just over 250,000 clones, about 87% of which are singletons. Sequencing input: peripheral blood. The chain is built from TRBV6-5 and TRBJ2-7, with 9 bases identical to TRBD1. This clonotype was sampled from a woman aged 70-85 years with COVID-19, enrolled during active disease. DNA for the CDR3: TGTGCCAGCAGTAAACAGGGGGCCCGATACGAGCAGTACTTC. Protein: CASSKQGARYEQYF.